The present T cell receptor (beta chain) was sequenced within a study of T-cell memory formation after mild COVID-19. TCRdb called the 5' RACE reads again in MiXCR, with one record for every CDR3 protein. Found here are some 190,000 distinct CDR3 sequences, approximately 16% of them singletons; the top ten hold approximately 2%. Study-wide findings and caveats: Clones that contracted from day 15 to 85 were balanced CD4/CD8, while later expanders leaned CD4+.

Germline V gene lookup returns CDR1 DFQATT and CDR2 SNEGSKA (reference sequence). This CDR3 region has 10 residues. V dropped 7 bases and J dropped 8 bases, with 8 bases sitting between them. This clonotype was observed a few times. The antigen is not known. This sequence was found in an adult woman who had mild COVID-19 (a few samples of this study predate the infection). Cell type and time point are not known. Source material: PBMCs or a T cell subset sorted from them (not recorded which). The rearrangement joins TRBV20-1 to TRBJ1-4; D unresolved. CDR3 sequence: CSVGREKLFF. CDR3 sequence (DNA): TGCAGTGTAGGGCGGGAAAAACTGTTTTTT.